This T cell receptor beta chain stems from a study of chemoradiotherapy in HPV16-positive cancers. Regarding this clone: Its antigen remains unidentified.

Some clones are missing from TCRdb's copy, which holds only in-frame ones; the method was immunoSEQ multiplex PCR. The sample records about 14,000 clones, approximately 89% being singletons. Over chemoradiotherapy, repertoires were sampled more than once. Whole-study results and caveats: Better recurrence-free survival went with HPV-responsive T-cell expansion in HPV16-positive patients. Non-HPV-specific T cells did not expand in tumors during treatment, whereas candidate HPV-specific clones and E7-related motifs did. Functional assays defining HPV-specific T cells used only two HPV16-positive patients.

This specimen consisted of tumor tissue, obtained from a patient who underwent chemoradiotherapy. This TCR derives from a human donor with HPV-associated anogenital cancer.

The CDR3 DNA sequence: TGTGCCAGCAGCGAAGGGGGGTATAGCAATCAGCCCCAGCATTTT. This gives the protein CASSEGGYSNQPQHF. The rearrangement joins TRBV9 to TRBJ1-5; D might be TRBD1 (6 bases). Germline CDR1 is SGDLS and CDR2 is YYNGEE. Trimming took 3 bases from V and 0 from J, leaving 10 bases between them. This CDR3 is 15 amino acids long.